The 4 T cell receptor beta chains below all came from one sample that was sequenced in a study of blood T cell repertoires in COVID-19. Here immunoSEQ multiplex PCR was the method, and the copy in TCRdb shows in-frame clones only, minus some. The sample holds more than 110,000 clones, under 90% seen once. The sequenced sample was peripheral blood. All receptors come from a human donor in a cohort sampled during active COVID-19.

V is TRBV5-1 and J is TRBJ2-5; 14 bases align to TRBD2. The CDR3 spans 17 residues. Germline lookup yields CDR1 SGHRS and CDR2 YFSETQ. V trimming: 4 bases; J trimming: 4 bases; junction bases outside the gene matches: 9. The CDR3 reads CASSLTSGGDWAETQYF. CDR3 nucleotides: TGCGCCAGCAGCCTGACTAGCGGGGGGGATTGGGCAGAGACCCAGTACTTC.

The DNA for the CDR3 is TGTGCCACCAGCAGAGATCCTAAAGAGACCCAGTACTTC. This sequence encodes CATSRDPKETQYF. The chain is built from TRBV15 and TRBJ2-5; D unclear. This CDR3 spans 13 amino acids. V lost 0 bases to trimming and J lost 3 bases, with 5 bases between them. Germline lookup yields CDR1 LNHNV and CDR2 YYDKDF (reference sequence).

This chain links TRBV12-3 or TRBV12-4 with TRBJ2-2, with 9 bases aligning to TRBD1. The CDR3 is made up of 13 amino acids. The trim removed 6 bases at V and 6 bases at J, leaving 2 bases unmatched. The DNA of the CDR3 is TGTGCCAGCAGAACAGGGGGCCCCGGGGAGCTGTTTTTT. The encoded protein is CASRTGGPGELFF.

The V call is TRBV6-4, the J call TRBJ2-2; 7 positions agree with TRBD2. V shed 6 bases and J 6 bases; nucleotides not matched to a gene: 13. CDR3 size: 16 residues. The V gene's germline CDR1 is MRHNA and CDR2 SNTAGT. Here the CDR3 DNA reads TGTGCCAGCAGAGTAGAGGCCGGGACTATCGCCGGGGAGCTGTTTTTT. This codes for CASRVEAGTIAGELFF.